This TCR beta chain stems from a study of blood T cell repertoires in COVID-19. About the study: Italy, Spain and the United States were the sources of the convalescent and acute COVID-19 samples. PBMCs, B-cell-depleted T cells, or T cells were the source of the cDNA or gDNA that made up the material.

Per the authors' pipeline: How many nucleated cells were present was estimated from reference gene primer amplification. Produced via immunoSEQ multiplex PCR; TCRdb's table is partial and in-frame only. Clone size and the V and J calls come from that table; the DNA yielded D and trimming. The data contain 72,000 or so clones, about 81% of them singletons. This clone showed up just once. CDR1 SEHNR and CDR2 FQNEAQ come from the germline V gene (reference sequence). The V segment lost 5 bases and the J segment 4 bases; nucleotides outside the gene matches: 20. The CDR3 has 19 amino acids. The chain uses TRBV7-9 and TRBJ1-1, with 9 bases matching TRBD1. This sequence originates from a human donor in a cohort sampled during active COVID-19. Sequenced material: peripheral blood. The CDR3: CASSPVGTGKISGGTEAFF. The CDR3 DNA reads TGTGCCAGCAGCCCCGTCGGGACAGGGAAAATTTCCGGTGGCACTGAAGCTTTCTTT.